Listed here are 14 T cell receptor beta chains from one sample, sequenced in a study of radiotherapy plus CTLA-4 blockade in lung cancer. Generated by immunoSEQ multiplex PCR, the TCRdb table keeps only in-frame clones and is missing some. Among about 73,000 clones listed, around 87% were seen once. Sequences were derived from peripheral blood, sampled from a patient treated with radiotherapy plus ipilimumab. The origin of the receptors is a human donor with non-small cell lung cancer that progressed on radiotherapy plus ipilimumab.

CDR3 nucleotides: TGTGCCAGCAGTGAGGATCAGCGGATAGAGACCCAGTACTTC. Its translation: CASSEDQRIETQYF. The gene calls are TRBV6-1 and TRBJ2-5; tentatively, D is TRBD2 (5 bases). The germline CDR1 and CDR2 sequences are MNHNS and SASEGT. The V end lost 3 bases, the J end lost 4 bases, and 12 bases lay between the germline ends. The CDR3 loop spans 14 amino acids.

This CDR3 is CASSKAIGGTDTQYF. The DNA for the CDR3 is TGCGCCAGCAGCAAGGCCATTGGCGGCACAGATACGCAGTATTTT. The chain couples TRBV5-1 to TRBJ2-3; D not certain. Trimming took off 4 bases at V and 1 base at J, with 13 bases between the two ends. The germline V gene has CDR1 SGHRS and CDR2 YFSETQ. The CDR3 spans 15 residues.

This clone was seen only once. This chain connects TRBV27 to TRBJ2-7; no firm D call. Trimming removed 2 bases at V and 0 bases at J, with 8 bases between. CDR3 length equals 14 residues. The germline V gene has CDR1 MNHEY and CDR2 SMNVEV (reference sequence). In DNA form, the CDR3 reads TGTGCCAGCAGTTTAACGGGCTTCTCCTACGAGCAGTACTTC. Its translation is CASSLTGFSYEQYF.

The sample holds one count of this clone. This chain joins TRBV25-1 and TRBJ1-4; D unclear. Trimming pared 3 bases from V and 0 bases from J, leaving 8 bases between. The germline CDR1 and CDR2 sequences are MGHDK and SYGVNS. This CDR3 region has 15 residues. CDR3 loop: CASSDSRTTNEKLFF. The CDR3 DNA reads TGTGCCAGCAGTGACAGTCGTACAACTAATGAAAAACTGTTTTTT.

The chain combines TRBV28 with TRBJ2-7; D uncertain. The CDR3 is 13 amino acids. The V gene lost 3 bases and the J gene lost 3 bases, with 9 bases spanning the gap. Germline V CDR1 and CDR2: MDHEN, SYDVKM. This chain's CDR3 is CASSFAAGYEQYV. CDR3 DNA sequence: TGTGCCAGCAGTTTTGCGGCAGGCTACGAGCAGTACGTC.

This clone was observed once. The chain combines TRBV6-1 with TRBJ2-1, with 8 bases lining up with TRBD2. This CDR3 is built from 15 residues. Germline V gene sequence: CDR1 MNHNS, CDR2 SASEGT. The junction had 4 bases not matched to a gene; V was cut back by 3 bases and J by 3 bases. The CDR3 loop is CASSDRGGGYNEQFF. The CDR3 DNA reads TGTGCCAGCAGTGACCGGGGGGGAGGCTACAATGAGCAGTTCTTC.

The V and J genes are TRBV4-1 and TRBJ2-1, with unresolved D. Germline CDR1 MGHRA, CDR2 YSYEKL. This CDR3 is 15 amino acids long. The V and J ends lost 0 bases and 8 bases respectively, with 14 bases between them. Written as DNA, the CDR3 is TGCGCCAGCAGCCAAGATGAGGAGTTAATCGATGAGCAGTTCTTC. Amino acid sequence: CASSQDEELIDEQFF.

The chain couples TRBV5-4 to TRBJ1-2; D unresolved. Germline CDR1 SGHNT, CDR2 YYREEE (reference sequence). There are 14 residues in the CDR3. Trimming took 4 bases from V and 8 from J, leaving 18 bases between them. CDR3 DNA sequence: TGTGCCAGCAGCCCGCTCGTCGAAACTAGAGGCTACACCTTC. It encodes CASSPLVETRGYTF.

This sequence joins TRBV27 and TRBJ2-7, with D unclear. CDR1 is MNHEY and CDR2 is SMNVEV in the germline V gene (reference sequence). V was pared by 7 bases and J by 2 bases, with 15 bases between. The CDR3 sequence is 14 residues long. CDR3 nucleotide sequence: TGTGCCAGCAATCCCACGGGTACAGCCTACGAGCAGTACTTC. Residues: CASNPTGTAYEQYF.

The rearrangement uses TRBV11-2 and TRBJ2-4, with D possibly being TRBD1 (5 bases). This CDR3 has 15 residues. Germline V gene data show CDR1 as SGHAT and CDR2 as FQNNGV. V lost 1 base and J 7 bases, leaving 14 bases between the germline ends. In DNA, the CDR3 is TGTGCCAGCAGCTTAGGTGTGATAGGGGTCAACATTCAGTACTTC. Protein product: CASSLGVIGVNIQYF.

This rearrangement joins TRBV7-9 to TRBJ2-7; the match to TRBD2 covers 15 bases. Per germline, CDR1 SEHNR and CDR2 FQNEAQ (reference sequence). The length of the CDR3 is 18 residues. V shed 4 bases, J shed 2 bases, and the junction held 9 bases outside the gene matches. CDR3 nucleotides: TGTGCCAGCAGCTCTCCCGGGACTAGCGGGAGGCCTACCTACGAGCAGTACTTC. Protein: CASSSPGTSGRPTYEQYF.

In this sample, this clone turned up a few times. The CDR3 loop reads CASSKVGQPRQETQYF. In nucleotides, the CDR3 is TGTGCCAGCAGCAAGGTGGGGCAGCCACGCCAAGAGACCCAGTACTTC. The chain links TRBV27 to TRBJ2-5; weak D call: TRBD1 (5 bases). The length of the CDR3 is 16 residues. CDR1 is MNHEY, CDR2 SMNVEV, per germline (reference sequence). The germline V and J ends were trimmed by 6 bases and 1 base, with 18 bases remaining between them.

This chain uses TRBV9 with TRBJ2-1, with TRBD2 matching over 8 bases. The CDR3 runs 17 residues. V lost 4 bases to trimming and J lost 9 bases; unmatched junction nucleotides: 18. Looked up from germline, CDR1 is SGDLS and CDR2 is YYNGEE. The CDR3 loop is CASSLNTWGLGGSEQFF. DNA of the CDR3: TGTGCCAGCAGCCTAAATACTTGGGGACTAGGAGGTAGTGAGCAGTTCTTC.

The rearrangement joins TRBV19 to TRBJ2-1; D possibly uses TRBD1 or TRBD2 (5 bases each). CDR1 is LNHDA, CDR2 SQIVND, per germline (reference sequence). The length of the CDR3 is 13 residues. The V end lost 3 bases, the J end lost 8 bases, and 11 bases lay between the germline ends. In DNA, the CDR3 is TGTGCCAGTAGTATCGGGACGTCGTATGAGCAGTTCTTC. It codes for CASSIGTSYEQFF.